This paragraph reports one T cell receptor (beta chain). The data are from a study of blood T cell repertoires in COVID-19. Looking at the study overall: Both acute and convalescent COVID-19 samples were obtained from the United States, Italy and Spain. Sources were T cells, B-cell-depleted T cells, or PBMCs; the material itself was cDNA or gDNA.

In the study's own analysis: Estimates of nucleated cell counts were drawn from the amplification of reference gene primers. Sequencing used immunoSEQ multiplex PCR; TCRdb keeps in-frame clones, though not all of them. The V and J calls and clone size are taken from that table; D and trimming were inferred from the DNA. Among roughly 100,000 clones, less than 85% were seen once, and the ten largest hold 14% to 15%. Trimming took 6 bases from V and 6 from J; bases not matched to a gene: 11. The germline V gene has CDR1 SGHTA and CDR2 FQGNSA. The CDR3 is 15 residues long. The gene calls are TRBV7-2 and TRBJ1-2; 9 nucleotides match TRBD1. Sequencing was performed on peripheral blood. The receptor was derived from a woman in her sixties or seventies with acute or convalescent COVID-19. This CDR3 reads CASRPTGTGHHGYTF. The CDR3 DNA reads as TGTGCCAGCAGACCGACCGGGACAGGGCATCATGGCTACACCTTC.